Included here is one TCR beta chain sequence, with context. This sample was included in a study of blood T cell repertoires in COVID-19. Across the whole study: Researchers got acute and convalescent COVID-19 samples from the United States, Italy and Spain. PBMCs, B-cell-depleted T cells, or T cells provided the cDNA or gDNA that made up the material.

V shed 3 bases and J 5 bases; nucleotides not matched to a gene: 14. The length of the CDR3 is 17 residues. CDR1 is SGDLS, CDR2 YYNGEE, per germline. Under the authors' procedure: The assay estimated nucleated cells by amplifying reference gene primers. TCRdb's copy holds only in-frame clones and misses some; the assay was immunoSEQ multiplex PCR. The DNA was the basis for D and trimming; V, J and clone size are from that table. The sample carries about 41,000 clones, roughly 85% recorded once. The sequence was obtained from a man aged 55-75 years with acute or convalescent COVID-19. Material for sequencing was peripheral blood. The chain has TRBV9 and TRBJ1-2, with TRBD1 identical over 9 bases. The CDR3 sequence is CASSGKTQGAGGYGYTF. CDR3 DNA sequence: TGTGCCAGCAGCGGAAAAACACAGGGGGCGGGTGGATATGGCTACACCTTC. The whole variable domain, filled in from reference TRBV9 and TRBJ1-2, reads DSGVTQTPKHLITATGQRVTLRCSPRSGDLSVYWYQQSLDQGLQFLIQYYNGEERAKGNILERFSAQQFPDLHSELNLSSLELGDSALYFCASSGKTQGAGGYGYTFGSGTRLTVV.